Following are 10 T cell receptor beta chains from one sample sequenced in a study of cytomegalovirus exposure and HLA in healthy donors. The study ran its PCR with 60 Vbeta and 13 Jbeta primers. Clones were read by immunoSEQ multiplex PCR, and TCRdb kept only the in-frame ones, dropping some. The sample yields over 150,000 clones, about two thirds seen once. The sample taken for sequencing was PBMCs. The receptors come from a woman younger than 45 in good health and CMV-seronegative.

This clone was counted only a few times. This chain uses TRBV10-3 with TRBJ2-1; 10 bases match TRBD2. The CDR3 length is 15 residues. Trimming at V came to 7 bases and at J to 8 bases, leaving 11 bases not matched to a gene. From germline, CDR1 is ENHRY and CDR2 SYGVKD. CDR3 nucleotides: TGTGCCATCACCCAGCGGGAGGGTTGGTTTGATGAGCAGTTCTTC. It specifies CAITQREGWFDEQFF.

This sequence joins TRBV7-6 and TRBJ1-1; tentative D call: TRBD1 (5 bases). The CDR3 sequence is 13 residues long. Germline assignment: CDR1 SGHVS and CDR2 FNYEAQ. Trimming left V 6 bases short and J 1 base short, with 9 bases between. CDR3: CASRLTGNTEAFF. Here the CDR3 DNA reads TGTGCCAGCAGACTTACAGGGAACACTGAAGCTTTCTTT.

DNA of the CDR3: TGTGCCAGCAGCCTCAGCCGGGGGGTCATTGAAAAACTGTTTTTT. This sequence encodes CASSLSRGVIEKLFF. V gene TRBV5-6 combines with J gene TRBJ1-4; a weak D match, TRBD1 (5 bases). V was cut by 4 bases and J by 7 bases, with 17 bases left in between. The CDR3 is 15 residues long. Germline V gene lookup returns CDR1 SGHDT and CDR2 YYEEEE.

J is TRBJ2-4 and V is TRBV7-9; perhaps TRBD1 as D (6 bases). Germline V lookup: CDR1 SEHNR, CDR2 FQNEAQ (reference sequence). CDR3 length: 17 residues. V lost 4 bases, J lost 4 bases, and 20 bases lay in between. In nucleotides, the CDR3 is TGTGCCAGCAGCTCGTCGGGCCAGGGGTCTGTTAAAAACATTCAGTACTTC. Translation gives CASSSSGQGSVKNIQYF. The full variable domain, completed using reference TRBV7-9 and TRBJ2-4, is DTGVSQNPRHKITKRGQNVTFRCDPISEHNRLYWYRQTLGQGPEFLTYFQNEAQLEKSRLLSDRFSAERPKGSFSTLEIQRTEQGDSAMYLCASSSSGQGSVKNIQYFGAGTRLSVL.

The chain carries TRBV7-9 and TRBJ2-7; 10 bases line up with TRBD2. V lost 5 bases to trimming and J lost 4 bases; unmatched junction nucleotides: 8. Per germline, CDR1 SEHNR and CDR2 FQNEAQ (reference sequence). CDR3 length: 15 residues. CDR3 DNA sequence: TGTGCCAGCAGCCCCGGATTAGCGGGGGGATACGAGCAGTACTTC. Amino acids: CASSPGLAGGYEQYF.

A single count supports this clone. The J gene is TRBJ2-1, the V gene TRBV2; tentatively, D is TRBD2 (5 bases). V gave up 2 bases and J gave up 0 bases, with 8 bases separating them. There are 15 residues in the CDR3. Per germline, CDR1 SNHLY and CDR2 FYNNEI. The CDR3 bases are TGTGCCAGCAGTGAAACGGGGAGCTCCTACAATGAGCAGTTCTTC. As protein: CASSETGSSYNEQFF.

The chain carries TRBV6-6 and TRBJ1-1; TRBD1 matches 9 bases. V lost 5 bases, J lost 6 bases, and 13 bases stayed unmatched. The CDR3 loop spans 16 amino acids. The germline V gene encodes CDR1 MNHNY and CDR2 SVGAGI (reference sequence). The CDR3 loop is CASSPGSGQGIAEAFF. DNA of the CDR3: TGTGCCAGCAGTCCCGGTTCGGGACAGGGTATCGCTGAAGCTTTCTTT.

This chain uses TRBV18 with TRBJ2-5; no definite D call. Germline lookup yields CDR1 KGHSH and CDR2 LQKENI. CDR3 length: 14 residues. V was trimmed by 0 bases and J by 3 bases, leaving 8 bases between them. In DNA, the CDR3 is TGTGCCAGCTCACCACCGTCTAGGAAAGAGACCCAGTACTTC. It encodes CASSPPSRKETQYF.

The gene calls are TRBV7-9 and TRBJ2-7, with D maybe TRBD2 (7 bases). V lost 4 bases to trimming and J lost 4 bases, with 14 bases between them. This CDR3 comprises 14 residues. The V gene's germline CDR1 is SEHNR and CDR2 FQNEAQ (reference sequence). In DNA, the CDR3 is TGTGCCAGCAGCTCGAAGGGGGGGAGTTACGAGCAGTACTTC. Translating it yields CASSSKGGSYEQYF.

The CDR3 nucleotides read TGTGCCAGCTCACCAAATACCGGGACAGGGGTCATGAACACTGAAGCTTTCTTT. Its translation is CASSPNTGTGVMNTEAFF. The chain has TRBV18 and TRBJ1-1; 10 bases align to TRBD1. The germline CDR1 and CDR2 sequences are KGHSH and LQKENI. J was trimmed by 0 bases and V by 2 bases; bases with no gene match: 9. The CDR3 runs to 18 residues.